These 31 T cell receptor beta chains came from one sample sequenced in a study of T-cell memory formation after mild COVID-19. TCRdb called the 5' RACE reads again in MiXCR, with one record for every CDR3 protein. The data contain about 55,000 distinct CDR3 sequences, more than 8% of them singletons. The sequenced sample consisted of PBMCs or a T cell subset sorted from them (not recorded which). The source of these receptors is a man younger than 35 who had mild COVID-19 (a few samples of this study predate the infection). Cell type and time point are not known.

This clonotype was seen ten or more times. The V gene is TRBV5-1, the J gene TRBJ2-2, with D possibly matching TRBD1 (6 bases). This CDR3 is built from 15 residues. Trimming stripped 4 bases from V and 0 bases from J, with 10 bases between. Germline CDR1 SGHRS, CDR2 YFSETQ. The CDR3 nucleotides are TGCGCCAGCAGCCGTGGGACATCGAACACCGGGGAGCTGTTTTTT. Amino acids: CASSRGTSNTGELFF.

At least ten counts were recorded for this clonotype. The CDR3 sequence: CASSSGTGDYEQYF. CDR3 sequence (DNA): TGCGCCAGCAGTTCCGGGACAGGCGACTACGAGCAGTACTTC. The J gene is TRBJ2-7, the V gene TRBV5-1, with 8 nucleotides matching TRBD1. The trim removed 5 bases at V and 3 bases at J, leaving 7 bases unmatched. There are 14 residues in the CDR3. The germline CDR1 and CDR2 sequences are SGHRS and YFSETQ.

This clonotype has more than one count but fewer than ten. CDR3 coding DNA: TGTGCCAGCAGCCAGGGAGCGCTCGCCTACGAGCAGTACTTC. This gives the protein CASSQGALAYEQYF. V and J are TRBV3-1 and TRBJ2-7, with D tentatively TRBD2 (5 bases). The germline V gene has CDR1 LGHDT and CDR2 YNNKEL (reference sequence). The CDR3 length is 14 residues. The germline V and J ends were trimmed by 3 bases and 2 bases, with 11 bases remaining between them.

The gene calls are TRBV7-2 and TRBJ2-5, with a weak D call TRBD2 (7 bases). The germline V gene has CDR1 SGHTA and CDR2 FQGNSA. The V gene lost 5 bases and the J gene lost 2 bases, with 15 bases spanning the gap. This CDR3 has 15 amino acids. DNA for the CDR3: TGTGCCAGCAGCCCACTGAGGGGGGGACAAGAGACCCAGTACTTC. Amino acids: CASSPLRGGQETQYF.

The chain links TRBV28 to TRBJ2-5, with D possibly matching TRBD2 (5 bases). Germline loops: CDR1 MDHEN, CDR2 SYDVKM. There are 14 residues in the CDR3. Trimming left V 2 bases short and J 3 bases short, with 10 bases between. CDR3 sequence (DNA): TGTGCCAGCAGTTTAGACTATCCGAAAGAGACCCAGTACTTC. As protein: CASSLDYPKETQYF.

This clonotype turned up a few times. This chain connects TRBV5-1 to TRBJ1-4; D possibly corresponds to TRBD1 (5 bases). This CDR3 spans 15 amino acids. Germline V gene lookup returns CDR1 SGHRS and CDR2 YFSETQ. V gave up 3 bases and J gave up 2 bases, with 11 bases separating them. The CDR3 coding sequence is TGCGCCAGCAGCTCGCAGGGTGGGACTAATGAAAAACTGTTTTTT. Translation gives CASSSQGGTNEKLFF.

The chain carries TRBV24-1 and TRBJ2-2; D perhaps matches TRBD2 (5 bases). The V end was cut by 3 bases, the J end by 6 bases, with 10 bases between. The CDR3 totals 14 residues. Germline CDR1 reads KGHDR; CDR2 reads SFDVKD. Here the CDR3 reads CATSDPGGPGELFF. The CDR3 DNA sequence: TGTGCCACCAGTGATCCCGGCGGGCCCGGGGAGCTGTTTTTT.

This clonotype was observed a few times. As DNA, the CDR3 is TGCGCCAGCAGCTTGGACAGTTCCTATGGCTACACCTTC. As protein: CASSLDSSYGYTF. J is TRBJ1-2 and V is TRBV5-1; D ambiguous. The CDR3 sequence is 13 residues long. Germline values: CDR1 SGHRS, CDR2 YFSETQ. V dropped 0 bases and J dropped 4 bases, with 7 bases sitting between them. Complete variable domain (other parts from reference TRBV5-1 and TRBJ1-2): KAGVTQTPRYLIKTRGQQVTLSCSPISGHRSVSWYQQTPGQGLQFLFEYFSETQRNKGNFPGRFSGRQFSNSRSEMNVSTLELGDSALYLCASSLDSSYGYTFGSGTRLTVV.

The chain links TRBV12-3 or TRBV12-4 to TRBJ1-1; unclear D gene. The CDR3 spans 14 residues. V lost 6 bases to trimming and J lost 0 bases, with 11 bases between them. The CDR3, as DNA: TGTGCCAGCAGCTTTCAAGGGATGAACACTGAAGCTTTCTTT. This translates into CASSFQGMNTEAFF.

The chain has TRBV28 and TRBJ2-5, with 10 bases identical to TRBD2. Germline CDR1 MDHEN, CDR2 SYDVKM. After removal of 8 bases from V and 5 bases from J, the junction contained 11 bases not matched to a gene. This CDR3 contains 15 residues. The CDR3 sequence is CASLSAGGPEETQYF. The CDR3 coding sequence is TGTGCCAGCCTCTCAGCGGGGGGGCCGGAGGAGACCCAGTACTTC.

The chain carries TRBV12-3 or TRBV12-4 and TRBJ2-2; 8 nucleotides align to TRBD2. Trimming took 1 base from V and 1 from J; bases not matched to a gene: 2. This CDR3 spans 16 amino acids. CDR3 nucleotide sequence: TGTGCCAGCAGTTTAGGGCTAGCGGGGAACACCGGGGAGCTGTTTTTT. Translation: CASSLGLAGNTGELFF.

The V and J genes are TRBV6-2 or TRBV6-3 and TRBJ1-1, with a tentative D call TRBD1 (5 bases). The V and J ends lost 8 bases and 3 bases respectively, with 22 bases between them. The CDR3 covers 16 residues. CDR1 is MNHEY and CDR2 is SVGEGT in the germline V gene. In nucleotides, the CDR3 is TGTGCCAGCCCCCGGGGGACGGGTCATGCGGACACTGAAGCTTTCTTT. Residues: CASPRGTGHADTEAFF.

A few counts support this clonotype. CDR3 nucleotide sequence: TGCGCCAGCAGCCAAGACAGGAGCTCCTACGAGCAGTACTTC. It specifies CASSQDRSSYEQYF. V gene TRBV4-3 combines with J gene TRBJ2-7; no clear D. Trimming took off 0 bases at V and 0 bases at J, with 6 bases between the two ends. The length of the CDR3 is 14 residues. CDR1 and CDR2 (germline): LGHNA, YSLEER.

For this clonotype: At one boundary the junction diverges from the germline segment, which might be a read error. This chain connects TRBV7-7 to TRBJ1-3; 10 bases align to TRBD1. The CDR3 runs 15 residues. Germline values: CDR1 SSHAT, CDR2 FNYEAQ (reference sequence). CDR3 amino acids: CASSRDRGGGNTIYF. CDR3 sequence (DNA): TGTGCTAGCAGCCGGGACAGGGGAGGTGGAAACACCATATATTTT.

This CDR3 is CSARDRGATGELFF. CDR3 sequence (DNA): TGCAGTGCTAGGGACAGGGGGGCCACCGGGGAGCTGTTTTTT. The J gene is TRBJ2-2, the V gene TRBV20-1; 10 nucleotides agree with TRBD1. The CDR3 has 14 residues. Losses at the gene ends were 3 bases for V and 4 bases for J; bases not matched to a gene: 2. Per the germline V gene, CDR1 is DFQATT and CDR2 is SNEGSKA (reference sequence).

V and J are TRBV7-2 and TRBJ2-5; D possibly corresponds to TRBD1 (6 bases). The germline gives CDR1 SGHTA, CDR2 FQGNSA. Trimming shortened V by 0 bases and J by 2 bases, and 13 bases separated the two germline ends. This CDR3 spans 16 amino acids. The CDR3 spells CASSLALIRGQETQYF. The CDR3 coding sequence is TGTGCCAGCAGCTTAGCGCTTATTAGGGGGCAAGAGACCCAGTACTTC.

The gene calls are TRBV27 and TRBJ2-5; 8 nucleotides line up with TRBD2. CDR3 size: 15 residues. Losses at the gene ends were 4 bases for V and 5 bases for J; bases not matched to a gene: 9. Germline lookup yields CDR1 MNHEY and CDR2 SMNVEV (reference sequence). CDR3 sequence (DNA): TGTGCCAGCAGTTCCCCAGCGGGGGCGGAGGAGACCCAGTACTTC. Translating gives CASSSPAGAEETQYF.

The rearrangement joins TRBV5-1 to TRBJ2-6; D not resolved. Germline CDR1 and CDR2: SGHRS and YFSETQ. V lost 5 bases, J lost 2 bases, and 5 bases lay in between. The CDR3 covers 13 residues. The CDR3 nucleotides read TGCGCCAGCAGTTCTCCTGGGGCCAACGTCCTGACTTTC. Translating it yields CASSSPGANVLTF.

This clonotype was recorded many times. The chain combines TRBV12-3 or TRBV12-4 with TRBJ2-4; D call uncertain. The CDR3 contains 12 residues. With 1 base removed from V and 15 bases from J, the gap between germline ends came to 13 bases. CDR3 DNA: TGTGCCAGCAGTTTAGGGGGTCCCAGACGGTACTTC. The encoded protein is CASSLGGPRRYF.

This clonotype came up a few times. The V call is TRBV7-2, the J call TRBJ2-1; 8 nucleotides match TRBD2. The CDR3 has 16 amino acids. Germline CDR1 is SGHTA and CDR2 is FQGNSA. The V segment lost 4 bases and the J segment 4 bases; nucleotides outside the gene matches: 9. CDR3 sequence (DNA): TGTGCCAGCAGCTCTCCACTAGCGGAAAAGTACAATGAGCAGTTCTTC. Translated: CASSSPLAEKYNEQFF.

This clonotype was observed a few times. The chain links TRBV6-5 to TRBJ1-5, with 9 nucleotides matching TRBD1. The CDR3 extends over 15 amino acids. Germline CDR1 reads MNHEY; CDR2 reads SVGAGI. V gave up 5 bases and J gave up 7 bases; unmatched junction bases: 9. CDR3 DNA sequence: TGTGCCAGCAGTCGGACCGGGACAGGGTACCAGCCCCAGCATTTT. It is translated as CASSRTGTGYQPQHF.

This clonotype was detected many times. The V call is TRBV5-1, the J call TRBJ2-7; 10 positions agree with TRBD1. Trimming took 4 bases from V and 2 from J; bases not matched to a gene: 6. CDR1 and CDR2 from the germline V gene are SGHRS and YFSETQ. This CDR3 region has 15 residues. For the CDR3, the DNA is TGCGCCAGCAGCGCGGGACAGGGGATAACCTACGAGCAGTACTTC. Translating it yields CASSAGQGITYEQYF.

This clonotype was counted between two and nine times. This chain joins TRBV7-9 and TRBJ1-5; D ambiguous. This CDR3 has 13 residues. V was cut by 5 bases and J by 9 bases, with 14 bases left in between. CDR1 and CDR2 (germline): SEHNR, FQNEAQ (reference sequence). The chain's CDR3 is CASSILEWGPQHF. DNA for the CDR3: TGTGCCAGCAGCATCCTCGAGTGGGGGCCCCAGCATTTT. Together with reference TRBV7-9 and TRBJ1-5, the CDR3 gives the full variable domain: DTGVSQNPRHKITKRGQNVTFRCDPISEHNRLYWYRQTLGQGPEFLTYFQNEAQLEKSRLLSDRFSAERPKGSFSTLEIQRTEQGDSAMYLCASSILEWGPQHFGDGTRLSIL.

The table lists this clonotype with many counts. This rearrangement joins TRBV7-2 to TRBJ2-5, with D unclear. The germline V and J ends were trimmed by 4 bases and 5 bases, with 14 bases remaining between them. CDR3 length equals 14 residues. In germline, CDR1 is SGHTA, CDR2 FQGNSA. The CDR3 reads CASSSTRAWETQYF. The CDR3 DNA sequence: TGTGCCAGCAGCTCTACCAGAGCTTGGGAGACCCAGTACTTC.

In its sample, this clonotype was seen many times. The chain employs TRBV12-3 or TRBV12-4 and TRBJ1-1, with D unresolved. V lost 3 bases, J lost 1 base, and 6 bases lay in between. CDR3 size: 13 residues. For the CDR3, the DNA is TGTGCCAGCAGTTTTACCGGGAACACTGAAGCTTTCTTT. Translation: CASSFTGNTEAFF.

This chain uses TRBV7-2 with TRBJ1-1, with 7 bases that match TRBD1. Germline-derived CDR1 and CDR2 are SGHTA and FQGNSA. CDR3 size: 13 residues. V dropped 1 base and J dropped 11; count of bases not matched to a gene: 7. The CDR3 spells CASSLEGGRGAFF. For the CDR3, the DNA is TGTGCCAGCAGCTTAGAAGGGGGCCGGGGCGCTTTCTTT.

This clonotype was detected ten times or more. The genes are TRBV20-1 and TRBJ2-5; D gene ambiguous. The germline CDR1 and CDR2 sequences are DFQATT and SNEGSKA (reference sequence). CDR3 length: 10 residues. V lost 0 bases and J 5 bases, leaving 1 base between the germline ends. The CDR3 loop is CSARDETQYF. The CDR3 nucleotides are TGCAGTGCTAGAGATGAGACCCAGTACTTC.

The V gene is TRBV4-3, the J gene TRBJ1-2, with 8 bases matching TRBD1. With 1 base clipped from V and 8 bases from J, the junction kept 6 bases outside the gene matches. This CDR3 has 14 amino acids. Germline V lookup: CDR1 LGHNA, CDR2 YSLEER. CDR3 coding DNA: TGCGCCAGCAGCCAAGTATCCGACAGGGGAGGCTACACCTTC. Residues: CASSQVSDRGGYTF.

The J gene is TRBJ2-3, the V gene TRBV28; D uncertain. V was clipped by 5 bases and J by 1 base, with 16 bases between them. The CDR3 consists of 16 residues. Germline V gives CDR1 MDHEN, CDR2 SYDVKM. Written as DNA, the CDR3 is TGTGCCAGCAGTCTTCCGCAGCTAGTCGGCACAGATACGCAGTATTTT. Protein sequence: CASSLPQLVGTDTQYF.

This clonotype was found a few times. The chain has TRBV5-1 and TRBJ2-7; unclear D gene. CDR3 length: 13 residues. From germline, CDR1 is SGHRS and CDR2 YFSETQ. Trimming removed 0 bases at V and 7 bases at J, with 11 bases between. The CDR3 nucleotides are TGCGCCAGCAGCTTGGACCCTACCGGGGAGCAGTACGTC. This codes for CASSLDPTGEQYV.

This sequence joins TRBV28 and TRBJ2-5; D gene uncertain. The V end lost 1 base, the J end lost 0 bases, and 9 bases lay between the germline ends. The CDR3 is 15 amino acids. Per the germline V gene, CDR1 is MDHEN and CDR2 is SYDVKM. The CDR3 loop is CASSLSGLNQETQYF. The DNA of the CDR3 is TGTGCCAGCAGTTTATCTGGCCTCAACCAAGAGACCCAGTACTTC.